These 20 T cell receptor beta chains were all obtained from the same sample, sequenced in a study of T cell clonality in common variable immunodeficiency. Notes on the study in general: In common variable immunodeficiency, TCR beta chains reportedly carried fewer deletions and N-nucleotide insertions.

The antigens for these receptors are not known. Measured with immunoSEQ multiplex PCR; TCRdb has only the in-frame clones, and not every one. This sample has approximately 21,000 clones, each found more than once. The specimen sequenced was peripheral blood mononuclear cells. The receptors here all came from a human donor with common variable immunodeficiency.

Remarks on this clone: The CDR3 goes on 3 residues after the read ends, and that part is filled in from the germline J gene. The chain employs TRBV18 and TRBJ2-5, with a weak D call TRBD1 (6 bases). The CDR3 is 15 amino acids. Trimming stripped 3 bases from V and 3 bases from J, with 14 bases between. The germline V gene encodes CDR1 KGHSH and CDR2 LQKENI. CDR3 in amino acids: CASSPQTGSEETQYF. The DNA read from the CDR3 is TGTGCCAGCTCACCGCAGACAGGTTCGGAAGAGACC.

This clone was counted ten times or more. The CDR3 end is not reached by the read, which stops 3 residues before it; the germline J gene fills it in. The rearrangement links TRBV20-1 to TRBJ2-1, with 12 bases lining up with TRBD2. The germline CDR1 and CDR2 sequences are DFQATT and SNEGSKA (reference sequence). The junction had 5 bases not matched to a gene; V was cut back by 2 bases and J by 6 bases. This CDR3 region has 15 residues. This CDR3 is CSARWTSGKANEQFF. Incomplete CDR3 DNA: TGCAGTGCTAGATGGACTAGCGGGAAGGCCAATGAG.

In its sample, this clone was seen a few times. The CDR3 extends 3 residues past the end of the read, so its final part is completed from the germline J gene. This chain links TRBV5-6 with TRBJ2-1; TRBD2 agrees at 8 bases. This CDR3 is 15 amino acids long. Trimming removed 4 bases from V and 2 bases from J; junction bases left unmatched: 5. Germline values: CDR1 SGHDT, CDR2 YYEEEE. CDR3 sequence: CASSERELTYNEQFF. Partial CDR3 DNA: TGTGCCAGCAGCGAGCGGGAGTTAACCTACAATGAG.

Comment on this clone: The sequenced fragment ends 3 residues before the CDR3 boundary, so the rest is inferred from the germline J gene. This chain links TRBV7-8 with TRBJ2-7; no clear D. The CDR3 is made up of 12 amino acids. Between the trimmed V and J ends, which lost 4 bases and 6 bases, there was a span of 10 bases. Germline loops: CDR1 SGHVS, CDR2 FQNEAQ. CDR3 sequence: CASSSVQREQYF. The sequenced CDR3 bases are TGTGCCAGCAGCTCAGTTCAGCGCGAG.

This clone was detected a few times. The read comes to an end 3 residues before the CDR3 does, leaving the germline J gene to fill in the end. The chain is built from TRBV7-9 and TRBJ2-7; no definite D call. V lost 4 bases, J lost 4 bases, and 14 bases lay in between. The CDR3 totals 14 residues. Germline lookup yields CDR1 SEHNR and CDR2 FQNEAQ (reference sequence). CDR3 in amino acids: CASSSGYGIYEQYF. The DNA read from the CDR3 is TGTGCCAGCAGCTCCGGGTACGGAATTTACGAG.

This clone was detected many times. The CDR3 sequence: CASSLAQGLGYTF. The CDR3 DNA, read in part, is TGTGCCAGCAGCTTAGCGCAAGGTTTGGGC. This rearrangement joins TRBV7-2 to TRBJ1-2; no definite D call. The CDR3 end falls 3 residues outside the read, so it is completed with the germline J gene. CDR1 is SGHTA and CDR2 is FQGNSA in the germline V gene. The CDR3 has 13 residues. The full variable domain, its missing parts supplied by reference TRBV7-2 and TRBJ1-2, is GAGVSQSPSNKVTEKGKDVELRCDPISGHTALYWYRQSLGQGLEFLIYFQGNSAPDKSGLPSDRFSAERTGGSVSTLTIQRTQQEDSAVYLCASSLAQGLGYTFGSGTRLTVV.

On this clone itself: The DNA ends 3 residues before the CDR3 does, and the rest of the CDR3 is filled in from the germline J gene. The chain couples TRBV30 to TRBJ1-2, with TRBD1 identical over 8 bases. J was trimmed by 2 bases and V by 3 bases; bases with no gene match: 5. This CDR3 contains 14 residues. Per germline, CDR1 GTSNPN and CDR2 SVGIG (reference sequence). Incomplete CDR3 DNA: TGTGCCTGGAGCCGGGACAGGACAAACTATGGC. This translates into CAWSRDRTNYG. The full CDR3 protein reads CAWSRDRTNYGYTF.

This clone was seen a few times. The read comes to an end 3 residues before the CDR3 does, leaving the germline J gene to fill in the end. The chain combines TRBV7-2 with TRBJ2-5; tentatively, D is TRBD2 (7 bases). This CDR3 region has 14 residues. Germline CDR1 reads SGHTA; CDR2 reads FQGNSA. V dropped 5 bases and J dropped 4 bases, with 14 bases sitting between them. CDR3 residues: CASSGWRGGETQYF. The DNA read from the CDR3 is TGTGCCAGCAGCGGCTGGAGGGGGGGAGAGACC.

The sample holds a few counts of this clone. The DNA ends 3 residues before the CDR3 does, and the rest of the CDR3 is filled in from the germline J gene. This chain links TRBV30 with TRBJ1-2, with TRBD1 identical over 10 bases. After removal of 5 bases from V and 6 bases from J, the junction contained 3 bases not matched to a gene. The CDR3 is made up of 12 amino acids. CDR1 and CDR2 (germline): GTSNPN, SVGIG (reference sequence). CDR3 sequence: CAWDRGLNGYTF. The sequenced part of the CDR3 DNA is TGTGCCTGGGACAGGGGGCTCAATGGC. Filled out from reference TRBV30 and TRBJ1-2, the complete variable domain reads SQTIHQWPATLVQPVGSPLSLECTVEGTSNPNLYWYRQAAGRGLQLLFYSVGIGQISSEVPQNLSASRPQDRQFILSSKKLLLSDSGFYLCAWDRGLNGYTFGSGTRLTVV.

This clone was detected only a few times. The read halts 3 residues ahead of the CDR3 end, with the missing end drawn from the germline J gene. This sequence joins TRBV18 and TRBJ1-2; 7 nucleotides match TRBD1. CDR1 and CDR2 (germline): KGHSH, LQKENI. V lost 3 bases and J lost 0; bases outside the gene matches: 10. The CDR3 runs 17 residues. The CDR3: CASSPGTASKANYGYTF. The covered CDR3 bases are TGTGCCAGCTCACCCGGGACAGCGAGTAAGGCTAACTATGGC.

As concerns this clone: The read comes to an end 3 residues before the CDR3 does, leaving the germline J gene to fill in the end. The chain recombines TRBV19 with TRBJ1-4; tentative D call: TRBD1 (6 bases). CDR3 length: 12 residues. V lost 3 bases and J 9 bases, leaving 8 bases between the germline ends. From germline, CDR1 is LNHDA and CDR2 SQIVND (reference sequence). The CDR3 DNA, read in part, is TGTGCCAGTAGTATTACAGGGCAAAAA. It yields the protein CASSITGQK. The full CDR3 is CASSITGQKLFF. Together with reference TRBV19 and TRBJ1-4, the CDR3 gives the full variable domain: DGGITQSPKYLFRKEGQNVTLSCEQNLNHDAMYWYRQDPGQGLRLIYYSQIVNDFQKGDIAEGYSVSREKKESFPLTVTSAQKNPTAFYLCASSITGQKLFFGSGTQLSVL.

Regarding this clone: The read stops 3 residues short of the end of the CDR3; the missing end is completed from the germline J gene. This rearrangement joins TRBV6-1 to TRBJ1-2; 9 nucleotides align to TRBD1. Germline V lookup: CDR1 MNHNS, CDR2 SASEGT. This CDR3 spans 13 amino acids. The CDR3 reads CASSATGGWGYTF. The CDR3 DNA, read in part, is TGTGCCAGCAGTGCCACAGGGGGCTGGGGC.

Remarks on this clone: The read gets to within 3 residues of the CDR3 end, and the germline J gene fills in the rest. The chain recombines TRBV2 with TRBJ1-1, with TRBD1 matching 10 bases. V lost 6 bases to trimming and J lost 7 bases; unmatched junction nucleotides: 8. CDR1 and CDR2 from the germline V gene are SNHLY and FYNNEI. The CDR3 is 14 residues long. The sequenced part of the CDR3 DNA is TGTGCCAGCAGCGCGACAGGGGGCGCGGTTGAA. Protein: CASSATGGAVE. The complete CDR3 sequence is CASSATGGAVEAFF.

This clone was seen more than once but under ten times. The CDR3 end lies 3 residues beyond the end of the read and is filled in from the germline J gene. V and J are TRBV5-1 and TRBJ2-1; 8 nucleotides line up with TRBD2. CDR1 and CDR2 from the germline V gene are SGHRS and YFSETQ. The J segment lost 5 bases and the V segment lost 2 bases, leaving 6 bases of the junction unmatched. CDR3 size: 15 residues. This chain's CDR3 is CASSLVQAGDNEQFF. The DNA read from the CDR3 is TGCGCCAGCAGCTTAGTACAAGCGGGAGACAATGAG. The variable domain in full, with the rest retrieved from reference TRBV5-1 and TRBJ2-1, is KAGVTQTPRYLIKTRGQQVTLSCSPISGHRSVSWYQQTPGQGLQFLFEYFSETQRNKGNFPGRFSGRQFSNSRSEMNVSTLELGDSALYLCASSLVQAGDNEQFFGPGTRLTVL.

This clone was observed a few times. Coverage ceases 3 residues before the CDR3 finishes, and the germline J gene fills in the end. The V gene is TRBV7-9, the J gene TRBJ2-3, with unresolved D. The CDR3 runs to 13 residues. The V end lost 1 base, the J end lost 6 bases, and 8 bases lay between the germline ends. CDR1 is SEHNR and CDR2 is FQNEAQ in the germline V gene (reference sequence). CDR3 sequence: CASSLDGIDTQYF. The sequenced CDR3 bases are TGTGCCAGCAGCTTAGATGGCATCGATACG.

As concerns this clone: The read terminates 3 residues before the CDR3 end, so the remaining end is supplied by the germline J gene. V and J are TRBV19 and TRBJ2-2; 9 nucleotides align to TRBD2. The germline V gene encodes CDR1 LNHDA and CDR2 SQIVND (reference sequence). J gave up 5 bases and V 5 bases, and 9 bases lay outside the gene matches. This CDR3 is 16 amino acids long. This chain's CDR3 is CASSSGLAGKTGELFF. The CDR3 bases that were read are TGTGCCAGTAGTTCGGGCCTAGCGGGAAAAACCGGGGAG.

Worth noting for this clone: From the germline J gene comes the end of the CDR3, since the read stops 3 residues before it. V gene TRBV20-1 combines with J gene TRBJ2-1, with 11 bases identical to TRBD2. Trimming removed 5 bases from V and 1 base from J; junction bases left unmatched: 1. The length of the CDR3 is 14 residues. Germline lookup yields CDR1 DFQATT and CDR2 SNEGSKA (reference sequence). Partial CDR3 DNA: TGCAGTGCTCTAGCGGGAGGATCCTACAATGAG. Translating it yields CSALAGGSYNE. From start to end, the CDR3 is CSALAGGSYNEQFF.

Concerning this clone itself: The read terminates 3 residues ahead of where the CDR3 ends, so the germline J gene completes it. This chain joins TRBV19 and TRBJ1-1; D gene unclear. Trimming pared 7 bases from V and 5 bases from J, leaving 14 bases between. The germline V gene encodes CDR1 LNHDA and CDR2 SQIVND (reference sequence). The CDR3 spans 13 residues. CDR3 DNA, as far as it was read: TGTGCCAGTAAGGCGGGTTTGTATACTGAA. Protein sequence: CASKAGLYTE. The entire CDR3 reads CASKAGLYTEAFF. The complete variable domain, with remaining parts taken from reference TRBV19 and TRBJ1-1, reads DGGITQSPKYLFRKEGQNVTLSCEQNLNHDAMYWYRQDPGQGLRLIYYSQIVNDFQKGDIAEGYSVSREKKESFPLTVTSAQKNPTAFYLCASKAGLYTEAFFGQGTRLTVV.

This clone was seen a few times. The sequenced fragment ends 3 residues before the CDR3 boundary, so the rest is inferred from the germline J gene. The genes are TRBV19 and TRBJ2-3, with no clear D. V dropped 0 bases and J dropped 6 bases, with 16 bases sitting between them. From germline, CDR1 is LNHDA and CDR2 SQIVND (reference sequence). The length of the CDR3 is 16 residues. The chain's CDR3 is CASSIDGQKPMDTQYF. The CDR3 DNA, read in part, is TGTGCCAGTAGTATAGATGGGCAGAAACCGATGGATACG.

To note about this clone: The read stops 3 residues short of the end of the CDR3; the missing end is completed from the germline J gene. The V and J genes are TRBV20-1 and TRBJ1-2, with D possibly matching TRBD1 (6 bases). V was shortened by 5 bases and J by 7 bases, with 23 bases between the two germline ends. The CDR3 totals 15 residues. Germline-derived CDR1 and CDR2 are DFQATT and SNEGSKA (reference sequence). The sequenced part of the CDR3 DNA is TGCAGTGCTGCCCTTACGGCAGGGGCGGATGGTGGC. The encoded protein is CSAALTAGADGG. The complete CDR3 reads CSAALTAGADGGYTF.